This is a list of T cell receptor beta chains from one sample in a study of blood T cells in healthy people across ages. Each CDR3 protein is one row after TCRdb ran MiXCR on the 5' RACE reads. This table holds approximately 960,000 distinct CDR3 sequences, approximately 32% found once. A further study also used this sample, focusing on T cells of mothers and their children.

Sequenced: blood. These receptors all come from a woman between 40 and 55 years old in good health. The CDR3 runs from the conserved cysteine through the conserved F or W. A D gene is named only where the DNA matches it firmly. Clone size is given for some rows only: seen once, a few or many times, or a class if the clone is expanded.

NA | TRBJ1-2 | NA | TRBV6-5 | TGTGCCACCGGGACGGTGTATGGCTACACCTTC | CATGTVYGYTF
few | TRBJ2-3 | NA | TRBV9 | TGTGCCAGCAGCGTAGATAAAGGGACAGATACGCAGTATTTT | CASSVDKGTDTQYF
few | TRBJ1-2 | TRBD1 | TRBV4-3 | TGCGCCAGCAGCCAAGTCCCGGGACAGGGGATCTATGGCTACACCTTC | CASSQVPGQGIYGYTF
NA | TRBJ2-7 | TRBD1 | TRBV20-1 | TGCAGTGCACTTAGGACAGGGAGCTCCTACGAGCAGTACTTC | CSALRTGSSYEQYF
few | TRBJ2-5 | NA | TRBV18 | TGTGCCAGCTCACCACCTATCGGGGTACAAGAGACCCAGTACTTC | CASSPPIGVQETQYF
few | TRBJ2-2 | TRBD1 | TRBV9 | TGTGCCAGCAGAGCCCGGGCAGGGGGAAGGGGGGAGCTGTTTTTT | CASRARAGGRGELFF
few | TRBJ2-1 | NA | TRBV20-1 | TGCAGTGCTCCTCCTAGACAGGACAATGAGCAGTTCTTC | CSAPPRQDNEQFF
NA | TRBJ2-1 | TRBD2 | TRBV28 | TGTACCAGCAACTTGTTAGCGGGGGGGCGGGGCAACGAGCAGTTCTTC | CTSNLLAGGRGNEQFF
many | TRBJ1-1 | NA | TRBV5-1 | TGCGCCAGCAGCCCTGAATTGGGGCTAGGCACTGAAGCTTTCTTT | CASSPELGLGTEAFF
NA | TRBJ2-3 | TRBD2 | TRBV9 | TGTGCCAGCAGCCCACAAGGGACTACAAGCACAGATACGCAGTATTTT | CASSPQGTTSTDTQYF
few | TRBJ2-5 | NA | TRBV4-2 | TGTGCCAGCAGCCAAGATCTCCGGGGGTTTGTCGGGACCCAGTACTTC | CASSQDLRGFVGTQYF
NA | TRBJ1-2 | TRBD1 | TRBV4-1 | TGCGCCAGCAGCCAAGGGGACAGGGGGCCGAAAGGCTATGGCTACACCTTC | CASSQGDRGPKGYGYTF
many | TRBJ1-2 | NA | TRBV29-1 | TGCAGCGCTAGACAGGAATCGAATGGCTACACCTTC | CSARQESNGYTF
many | TRBJ2-1 | NA | TRBV5-1 | TGCGCCAGCAGCTTGGAAATGGGGCTTCGCTCCTACAATGAGCAGTTCTTC | CASSLEMGLRSYNEQFF